This section outlines one T cell receptor beta chain sequence together with its context. Profiled with immunoSEQ multiplex PCR; TCRdb holds only in-frame clones, not every one. In the table there are tens of thousands of clones, around 90% of which are singletons. This CDR3 has 16 residues. Germline values: CDR1 SGHRS, CDR2 YFSETQ. Trimming cost V 4 bases and J 1 base; bases outside gene matches: 8. These data originate in a study of technical replicates of blood from several donors. The chain joins TRBV5-1 to TRBJ2-5, with TRBD1 identical over 9 bases. The sequencing input was T cells isolated from PBMCs. The TCR originated in a human donor in good health. The CDR3 loop reads CASSLQGASSQETQYF. CDR3 sequence (DNA): TGCGCCAGCAGCCTACAGGGGGCCTCTTCCCAAGAGACCCAGTACTTC.